This entry lists 10 T cell receptor beta chains sequenced from one sample in a study of cytomegalovirus exposure and HLA in healthy donors. PCR was performed using 60 Vbeta and 13 Jbeta primers. The repertoire was sequenced with immunoSEQ multiplex PCR; TCRdb's copy has only in-frame clones and lacks some. The specimen's table records 100,000 to 150,000 clones. The material sequenced was PBMCs. These receptors came from a man aged 18 to 29 in good health and CMV-seronegative.

This chain connects TRBV19 to TRBJ2-7; 8 positions match TRBD1. The V and J ends lost 7 bases and 4 bases, in that order; junction bases with no gene match: 9. The germline V gene has CDR1 LNHDA and CDR2 SQIVND (reference sequence). CDR3 length: 14 residues. CDR3 sequence: CASNRKDRGYEQYF. DNA of the CDR3: TGTGCCAGTAACCGGAAAGACAGGGGTTACGAGCAGTACTTC.

J is TRBJ1-1 and V is TRBV28; D is possibly TRBD1 (6 bases). Germline CDR1 reads MDHEN; CDR2 reads SYDVKM. CDR3 length equals 14 residues. V was shortened by 5 bases and J by 8 bases, with 18 bases between the two germline ends. The CDR3 protein is CASSPHREPYEAFF. The CDR3 bases are TGTGCCAGCAGTCCCCACAGGGAACCCTACGAAGCTTTCTTT.

As DNA, the CDR3 is TGTGCCAGCAGCTTAGGACTAACTGGGGCCAACGTCCTGACTTTC. Protein product: CASSLGLTGANVLTF. The rearrangement joins TRBV11-2 to TRBJ2-6; a weak D match, TRBD2 (5 bases). Germline loops: CDR1 SGHAT, CDR2 FQNNGV. The ends were cut back, 1 base at V and 2 bases at J, with 6 bases in the middle. This CDR3 comprises 15 residues.

This sequence joins TRBV7-2 and TRBJ1-1, with 7 bases matching TRBD1. J lost 0 bases, V lost 5 bases, and 3 bases had no gene match. Germline V gives CDR1 SGHTA, CDR2 FQGNSA. The CDR3 totals 14 residues. CDR3 nucleotides: TGTGCCAGCAGCAGGGACAGCTTGAACACTGAAGCTTTCTTT. Encoded protein: CASSRDSLNTEAFF.

The rearrangement links TRBV2 to TRBJ1-1; 9 positions agree with TRBD1. In germline, CDR1 is SNHLY, CDR2 FYNNEI. The CDR3 totals 16 residues. V shed 6 bases and J 0 bases; nucleotides not matched to a gene: 8. The CDR3 loop is CASRALRDRVNTEAFF. CDR3 nucleotide sequence: TGTGCCAGCAGGGCCTTAAGGGACAGGGTGAACACTGAAGCTTTCTTT. Full variable domain (rest looked up from reference TRBV2 and TRBJ1-1): EPEVTQTPSHQVTQMGQEVILRCVPISNHLYFYWYRQILGQKVEFLVSFYNNEISEKSEIFDDQFSVERPDGSNFTLKIRSTKLEDSAMYFCASRALRDRVNTEAFFGQGTRLTVV.

CDR3 residues: CASSLERGGEKLFF. The DNA of the CDR3 is TGCGCCAGCAGCTTGGAAAGGGGAGGTGAAAAACTGTTTTTT. The chain uses TRBV5-1 and TRBJ1-4, with D tentatively TRBD1 (5 bases). The CDR3 loop spans 14 amino acids. Per the germline V gene, CDR1 is SGHRS and CDR2 is YFSETQ. V was clipped by 0 bases and J by 7 bases, with 10 bases between them.

This sequence joins TRBV9 and TRBJ1-1, with D hard to call. Germline values: CDR1 SGDLS, CDR2 YYNGEE. Trimming left V 0 bases short and J 7 bases short, with 10 bases between. The CDR3 extends over 13 amino acids. CDR3 in amino acids: CASSVAWRSEAFF. As DNA, the CDR3 is TGTGCCAGCAGCGTAGCTTGGAGGAGTGAAGCTTTCTTT.

The rearrangement joins TRBV2 to TRBJ1-2; 9 positions match TRBD1. Unmatched junction bases numbered 8, after V lost 6 bases and J lost 6 bases. This CDR3 has 14 residues. Germline values: CDR1 SNHLY, CDR2 FYNNEI. The CDR3 here is CASSSAGTGNGYTF. The CDR3, as DNA: TGTGCCAGCAGCAGTGCCGGGACAGGGAATGGCTACACCTTC.

The CDR3 DNA is TGCGCCAGCAGCCAAGTCGCCGCCAGGGGGTGGGCCGGGGAGCTGTTTTTT. This codes for CASSQVAARGWAGELFF. This chain joins TRBV4-3 and TRBJ2-2; 7 bases line up with TRBD1. This CDR3 spans 17 amino acids. The junction had 11 bases not matched to a gene; V was cut back by 1 base and J by 6 bases. Germline CDR1 and CDR2: LGHNA and YSLEER.

The chain carries TRBV6-6 and TRBJ1-5; no clear D. This CDR3 comprises 15 residues. With 1 base removed from V and 1 base from J, the gap between germline ends came to 8 bases. Germline V gene sequence: CDR1 MNHNY, CDR2 SVGAGI (reference sequence). The CDR3 reads CASSYLGGSNQPQHF. CDR3 coding DNA: TGTGCCAGCAGTTACTTAGGAGGAAGCAATCAGCCCCAGCATTTT.